This section outlines one T cell receptor beta chain sequence together with its context. These data are taken from a study of cytomegalovirus exposure and HLA in healthy donors. 13 Jbeta primers and 60 Vbeta primers were used for the PCR. TCRdb keeps only in-frame clones here, not all; method: immunoSEQ multiplex PCR. The data show approximately 100,000 clones, 60% to 85% seen once. There are 14 residues in the CDR3. Looked up from germline, CDR1 is MNHNY and CDR2 is SVGAGI (reference sequence). Trimming pared 0 bases from V and 10 bases from J, leaving 10 bases between. The source of this sequence is a female donor in good health and CMV-seronegative. Input material: PBMCs. The V and J genes are TRBV6-6 and TRBJ1-6; D gene ambiguous. The CDR3 region has the DNA TGTGCCAGCAGTTACTCAGGGAGCGAATCACCCCTCCACTTT. Amino acids: CASSYSGSESPLHF.